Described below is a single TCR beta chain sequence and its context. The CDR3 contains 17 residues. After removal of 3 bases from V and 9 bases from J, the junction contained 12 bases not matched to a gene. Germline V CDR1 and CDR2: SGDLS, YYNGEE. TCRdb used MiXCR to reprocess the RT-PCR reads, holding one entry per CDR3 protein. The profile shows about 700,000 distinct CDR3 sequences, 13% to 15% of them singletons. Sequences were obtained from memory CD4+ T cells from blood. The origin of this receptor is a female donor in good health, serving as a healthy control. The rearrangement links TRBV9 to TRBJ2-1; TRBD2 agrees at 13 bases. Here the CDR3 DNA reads TGTGCCAGCAGCGCCGGACTAGCGGGAGTCGTTTTAGGTGAGCAGTTCTTC. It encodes CASSAGLAGVVLGEQFF.